The sequence of this T cell receptor (beta chain) was determined in a study of blood T cell repertoires in COVID-19. About the study: Whether acute or convalescent, the COVID-19 samples came from the United States, Italy and Spain. From T cells, B-cell-depleted T cells, or PBMCs came the material, which was cDNA or gDNA.

From germline, CDR1 is MGHRA and CDR2 YSYEKL. This CDR3 has 16 amino acids. Trimming took 0 bases from V and 8 from J; bases not matched to a gene: 7. Methods used by the authors: Quantification of nucleated cells was approximated via reference gene primer amplification. Assay used: immunoSEQ multiplex PCR; TCRdb lists only in-frame clones, some missing. The DNA was the basis for D and trimming; V, J and clone size are from that table. The sample lists some 460,000 clones, approximately 90% seen once, with about 4.3% in the top ten. The sequence was obtained from a woman aged 25 to 39 with acute or convalescent COVID-19. The chain has TRBV4-1 and TRBJ1-4, with TRBD1 matching 9 bases. The sequenced material came from peripheral blood. The CDR3 region is CASSQDQTGGGEKLFF. The CDR3 DNA is TGCGCCAGCAGCCAAGATCAAACAGGGGGCGGGGAAAAACTGTTTTTT.